These T cell receptor beta chains were read from a single sample in a study of PD-L1 blockade in urothelial cancer. Profiling relied on immunoSEQ multiplex PCR, and the TCRdb table lists in-frame clones only, not all of them. The sample has tens of thousands of clones; roughly 80% are singletons. This specimen consisted of PBMCs, obtained around atezolizumab (anti-PD-L1) treatment. These receptors all stem from a man aged 70 or older with urothelial cancer. The CDR3 runs from the conserved cysteine through the conserved F or W. Fields, in order: J gene, clone size, D gene, V gene, CDR3 DNA, CDR3 protein. A D gene is named only where the DNA matches it firmly. Clone size is given for some rows only: seen once, a few or many times, or a class if the clone is expanded.

TRBJ1-1	few	-	TRBV6-6	TGTGCCAGCAGTTCTTACAGGGTAAAGAACACTGAAGCTTTCTTT	CASSSYRVKNTEAFF
TRBJ1-2	-	-	TRBV14	TGTGCCAGCAGCCAACATATCGGTAATACCCTACCTCATGGCTACACCTTC	CASSQHIGNTLPHGYTF
TRBJ2-2	once	TRBD2	TRBV7-2	TGTGCCAGCAGCCGCGGGGGAGGGCAAACCGGGGAGCTGTTTTTT	CASSRGGGQTGELFF
TRBJ2-5	-	TRBD1	TRBV7-7	TGTGCTAGCAGCTCCGGACAGGGCCAGGAGACCCAGTACTTC	CASSSGQGQETQYF
TRBJ2-1	-	-	TRBV30	TGTGCCTGGTCCAAGGCTGAGGCGGAGGGGAATGAGCAGTTCTTC	CAWSKAEAEGNEQFF
TRBJ2-7	-	-	TRBV6-1	TGTGCCAGCAGTGAACGCCCAGGGTCCTACGAGCAGTACTTC	CASSERPGSYEQYF
TRBJ2-1	-	TRBD2	TRBV7-9	TGTGCCAGCAGCACGGGACTAGCGGGGGGATCCAATGAGCAGTTCTTC	CASSTGLAGGSNEQFF
TRBJ2-3	-	-	TRBV7-3	TGTGCCAGCAGCCCCCAGACAGGCACAGATACGCAGTATTTT	CASSPQTGTDTQYF
TRBJ1-1	-	-	TRBV9	TGTGCCAGCAGCGTAGCACAAAACACTGAAGCTTTCTTT	CASSVAQNTEAFF
TRBJ1-2	-	TRBD1	TRBV10-3	TGTGCCATCACCGGACAGGGGGACTATGGCTACACCTTC	CAITGQGDYGYTF
TRBJ2-7	-	TRBD1	TRBV5-1	TGCGCCAGCACAGGCACAGGGGTCGTGGGCGAGCAGTACTTC	CASTGTGVVGEQYF
TRBJ2-1	once	-	TRBV28	TGTGCCAGCTCCGCCCGGTCTTGGAATGAGCAGTTCTTC	CASSARSWNEQFF
TRBJ1-1	-	-	TRBV11-1	TGTGCCAGCAGTCGAACCTCAGGTGACACTGAAGCTTTCTTT	CASSRTSGDTEAFF
TRBJ2-1	few	TRBD2	TRBV27	TGTGCCAGCGGCCCGGCGGGGGTGCTACAAGAGCAGTTCTTC	CASGPAGVLQEQFF
TRBJ2-1	-	TRBD2	TRBV7-2	TGTGCCAGCAGCTTTAGGACTAGCGGGAGCGGAACCTACAATGAGCAGTTCTTC	CASSFRTSGSGTYNEQFF
TRBJ2-3	once	TRBD2	TRBV10-3	TGTGCCATCAGGGAACTAGCGGGGAGTACAGATACGCAGTATTTT	CAIRELAGSTDTQYF
TRBJ2-3	-	TRBD1	TRBV5-1	TGCGCCAGCAGCTTACAGGGGGTGCGCACAGATACGCAGTATTTT	CASSLQGVRTDTQYF
TRBJ1-2	few	-	TRBV10-3	TGTGCCATCAGTGCGGACAGCAACTATGGCTACACCTTC	CAISADSNYGYTF
TRBJ2-7	-	-	TRBV5-1	TGCGCCAGCAGCTGGGGCGGGGAATTCGAGCAGTACTTC	CASSWGGEFEQYF
TRBJ1-2	once	-	TRBV30	TGTGCCTGGAGTGAAGGGGGGGCGGTTGGGGGCTACACCTTC	CAWSEGGAVGGYTF
TRBJ2-3	-	TRBD2	TRBV13	TGTGCCAGCAGCTTAGGACTAGCGGGAAACACAGATACGCAGTATTTT	CASSLGLAGNTDTQYF
TRBJ2-3	-	-	TRBV7-6	TGTGCCAGCAGCTTAGTGGGGGGAAGCACAGATACGCAGTATTTT	CASSLVGGSTDTQYF
TRBJ2-5	-	-	TRBV11-3	TGTGCCACCCCGGAGCGGAGGCTTATTCAAGAGACCCAGTACTTC	CATPERRLIQETQYF
TRBJ2-3	few	-	TRBV7-3	TGTGCCAGCAGCTTATTTGCGGGGCCGCAGTATTTT	CASSLFAGPQYF
TRBJ2-1	-	-	TRBV10-3	TGTGCCATCAGTGAGTCAATTAGCGGAAACCAGTTCTTC	CAISESISGNQFF
TRBJ2-7	few	-	TRBV7-9	TGTGCCAGCAGGCACGACAGGTTCTACGAGCAGTACTTC	CASRHDRFYEQYF
TRBJ2-7	-	-	TRBV7-8	TGTGCCAGCACGTTAAGGGGAGGCTACGAGCAGTACTTC	CASTLRGGYEQYF
TRBJ1-1	once	TRBD1	TRBV27	TGTGCCAGCAGTTTAGCCGAGGACAGGACTGAAGCTTTCTTT	CASSLAEDRTEAFF
TRBJ2-2	once	TRBD2	TRBV18	TGTGCCAGCTCACCTGGGACTAGCGGAGGGACCGGGGAGCTGTTTTTT	CASSPGTSGGTGELFF
TRBJ2-3	-	TRBD2	TRBV2	TGTGCCAGCAGCGCCCCTACTAGCGGGGGGATAGATACGCAGTATTTT	CASSAPTSGGIDTQYF
TRBJ2-5	-	TRBD2	TRBV7-2	TGTGCCAGCAGCTTGAATCCCGCGGCGGGGGGGCACGAGACCCAGTACTTC	CASSLNPAAGGHETQYF
TRBJ1-2	few	TRBD1	TRBV4-2	TGTGCCAGCAGCCAAGCGGGGCAGGGGGAGGTTTACACCTTC	CASSQAGQGEVYTF
TRBJ1-6	-	-	TRBV18	TGTGCCAGCTCGCACCGGGACACCAATTCACCCCTCCACTTT	CASSHRDTNSPLHF
TRBJ2-3	-	TRBD1	TRBV7-9	TGTGCCAGCAGCTTAGCCGGGACAGGGACAGATACGCAGTATTTT	CASSLAGTGTDTQYF
TRBJ1-1	-	-	TRBV4-1	TGCGCCAGCAGCCAAGATGTTAGGAACACTGAAGCTTTCTTT	CASSQDVRNTEAFF
TRBJ2-7	-	-	TRBV9	TGTGCCAGCAGCGCAGACAGCAGGTCCTACGAGCAGTACTTC	CASSADSRSYEQYF